The entry below describes one T cell receptor beta chain. This specimen comes from a study of blood T cell repertoires in COVID-19. Using immunoSEQ multiplex PCR, the repertoire was profiled, and TCRdb retains in-frame clones only, with some absent. The sample lists around 26,000 clones; roughly 89% were seen once. This clonotype originated in a human donor with active COVID-19. The donor label of this sample is uncertain. Sequenced: peripheral blood.

CDR3 in DNA: TGTGCCAGCAGTTACGGTCAGGGACTCTACGAGCAGTACTTC. Translating it yields CASSYGQGLYEQYF. This sequence joins TRBV6-5 and TRBJ2-7; possible D gene TRBD2, 6 bases. There are 14 residues in the CDR3. The germline V and J ends were trimmed by 2 bases and 3 bases, with 11 bases remaining between them. Germline CDR1 is MNHEY and CDR2 is SVGAGI.